This is a list of T cell receptor beta chains from one sample in a study of T cells in Graves' hyperthyroidism and ophthalmopathy. MiXCR, applied by TCRdb to the multiplex PCR reads, yields one record per CDR3 protein. The data contain some 490,000 distinct CDR3 sequences, 15% to 20% of them seen just once; the ten biggest clones take up 25% to 30%. The sample taken for sequencing was blood. The source is a woman aged 25 to 45 with Graves' ophthalmopathy. Both conserved end residues are part of each CDR3. Fields, in order: clone size, J gene, V gene, D gene, CDR3 DNA, CDR3 protein. The D gene is left open where the match is weak. Not every row has a clone size; where given, it reads once, few, many or a size class.

clone size: many; J gene: TRBJ2-5; V gene: TRBV20-1; D gene: TRBD2; CDR3 DNA: TGCAGTGCTAAAGCGGGACTTGGGGAGACCCAGTACTTC; CDR3 protein: CSAKAGLGETQYF
clone size: many; J gene: TRBJ2-7; V gene: TRBV7-2; D gene: TRBD1; CDR3 DNA: TGTGCCAGCAGATCTACGACAGGGTACGAGCAGTACTTC; CDR3 protein: CASRSTTGYEQYF
clone size: many; J gene: TRBJ1-1; V gene: TRBV28; D gene: .; CDR3 DNA: TGTGCCAGCAGTTTCATCAACACTGAAGCTTTCTTT; CDR3 protein: CASSFINTEAFF
clone size: many; J gene: TRBJ2-7; V gene: TRBV30; D gene: TRBD2; CDR3 DNA: TGTGCCTGGAGACGGACTAGCGGGATCTACGAGCAGTACTTC; CDR3 protein: CAWRRTSGIYEQYF
clone size: .; J gene: TRBJ1-1; V gene: TRBV4-1; D gene: TRBD1; CDR3 DNA: TGCGCCAGCAGCCAAGATCTCACAGGGGAGGCTTTCTTT; CDR3 protein: CASSQDLTGEAFF
clone size: .; J gene: TRBJ2-1; V gene: TRBV11-1; D gene: TRBD2; CDR3 DNA: TGTGCCAGCAGCTTTAAGGTGACTAGCCCCCTCAATGAGCAGTTCTTC; CDR3 protein: CASSFKVTSPLNEQFF
clone size: many; J gene: TRBJ2-3; V gene: TRBV7-2; D gene: .; CDR3 DNA: TGTGCCAGCAGCTTAGGGGACATTTGGGGGACTAATGGAGATACGCAGTATTTT; CDR3 protein: CASSLGDIWGTNGDTQYF
clone size: .; J gene: TRBJ1-3; V gene: TRBV7-2; D gene: .; CDR3 DNA: TGTGCCAGCAGCTTGGGCAGTATAAACACCATATATTTT; CDR3 protein: CASSLGSINTIYF
clone size: few; J gene: TRBJ2-1; V gene: TRBV6-1; D gene: .; CDR3 DNA: TGTGCCAGCGCCCTAGGAAGGGGAAGCTCCTACAATGAGCAGTTCTTC; CDR3 protein: CASALGRGSSYNEQFF
clone size: .; J gene: TRBJ2-7; V gene: TRBV20-1; D gene: TRBD1; CDR3 DNA: TGCAGTGCTAGAGATCAGGGGACAGGGCTTGAGGGGCAGTACTTC; CDR3 protein: CSARDQGTGLEGQYF
clone size: few; J gene: TRBJ2-1; V gene: TRBV5-6; D gene: TRBD2; CDR3 DNA: TGTGCCAGCAGCTTTGACGGGAGGGGGTATGAGCAGTTCTTC; CDR3 protein: CASSFDGRGYEQFF
clone size: many; J gene: TRBJ2-7; V gene: TRBV30; D gene: .; CDR3 DNA: TGTGCCTGGAGTCAGACCGGGTTAAGCTCCTACGAGCAGTACTTC; CDR3 protein: CAWSQTGLSSYEQYF
clone size: many; J gene: TRBJ2-7; V gene: TRBV11-2; D gene: .; CDR3 DNA: TGTGCCAGCAGCTTAAATTGGAATTCCCACGAGCAGTACTTC; CDR3 protein: CASSLNWNSHEQYF
clone size: .; J gene: TRBJ1-3; V gene: TRBV14; D gene: .; CDR3 DNA: TGTTCCACCGACAGGTCGGTCTCTGGAAACACCATATATTTT; CDR3 protein: CSTDRSVSGNTIYF
clone size: many; J gene: TRBJ2-1; V gene: TRBV20-1; D gene: TRBD2; CDR3 DNA: TGCAGTGCTCATCCACTTCTCGGCGGGAGGCCCTCAGGCAATGAGCAGTTCTTC; CDR3 protein: CSAHPLLGGRPSGNEQFF
clone size: many; J gene: TRBJ2-4; V gene: TRBV12-3/TRBV12-4; D gene: .; CDR3 DNA: TGTGCCAGCAGTTTAGGCAGAGCCAAAAACATTCAGTACTTC; CDR3 protein: CASSLGRAKNIQYF
clone size: .; J gene: TRBJ1-3; V gene: TRBV6-1; D gene: .; CDR3 DNA: TGTGCCAGCAGCTACCTAGGCCGATATGGAAACACCATATATTTT; CDR3 protein: CASSYLGRYGNTIYF
clone size: .; J gene: TRBJ2-7; V gene: TRBV24-1; D gene: TRBD1; CDR3 DNA: TGTGCCACCAGTGATTTGAATGCGGGACAGGGGACCTACGAGCAGTACTTC; CDR3 protein: CATSDLNAGQGTYEQYF
clone size: .; J gene: TRBJ2-7; V gene: TRBV27; D gene: TRBD2; CDR3 DNA: TGTGCCAGCAGTTTAATGGGGGGGTCCACCTACGAGCAGTACTTC; CDR3 protein: CASSLMGGSTYEQYF
clone size: .; J gene: TRBJ1-2; V gene: TRBV20-1; D gene: .; CDR3 DNA: TGCAGTGCTAAAGTAAACTATGGCTACACCTTC; CDR3 protein: CSAKVNYGYTF
clone size: many; J gene: TRBJ2-1; V gene: TRBV13; D gene: .; CDR3 DNA: TGTGCCAGCAGCTTGACTAGTCCTCTCTACAATGAGCAGTTCTTC; CDR3 protein: CASSLTSPLYNEQFF
clone size: few; J gene: TRBJ1-5; V gene: TRBV4-1; D gene: TRBD1; CDR3 DNA: TGCGCCAGCAGCCGGGGGACAGTCAGCAATCAGCCCCAGCATTTT; CDR3 protein: CASSRGTVSNQPQHF
clone size: few; J gene: TRBJ2-7; V gene: TRBV5-5; D gene: TRBD1; CDR3 DNA: TGTGCCAGCAGCTTGTACAGGGGAGCCTACGAGCAGTACTTC; CDR3 protein: CASSLYRGAYEQYF
clone size: few; J gene: TRBJ1-1; V gene: TRBV7-9; D gene: .; CDR3 DNA: TGTGCCAGCAGCCAAGGAACCTCACCGAACACTGAAGCTTTCTTT; CDR3 protein: CASSQGTSPNTEAFF
clone size: once; J gene: TRBJ2-3; V gene: TRBV5-8; D gene: .; CDR3 DNA: TGTGCCAGCAGCCCGTCGGAAGATACGCAGTATTTT; CDR3 protein: CASSPSEDTQYF
clone size: few; J gene: TRBJ2-1; V gene: TRBV9; D gene: .; CDR3 DNA: TGTGCCAGCAGCGTATGGGGGACTGATGAGCAGTTCTTC; CDR3 protein: CASSVWGTDEQFF
clone size: many; J gene: TRBJ2-7; V gene: TRBV7-2; D gene: .; CDR3 DNA: TGTGCCAGCAGCTCTTCGTGGGCGGCTACCTACGAGCAGTACTTC; CDR3 protein: CASSSSWAATYEQYF
clone size: many; J gene: TRBJ1-5; V gene: TRBV7-8; D gene: .; CDR3 DNA: TGTGCCAGCAGCCCCGGGTCCTCGGGGGGATATCAGCCCCAGCATTTT; CDR3 protein: CASSPGSSGGYQPQHF
clone size: many; J gene: TRBJ2-3; V gene: TRBV4-3; D gene: .; CDR3 DNA: TGCGCCAGCAGCCCGACAGGCCCTCTCACAGATACGCAGTATTTT; CDR3 protein: CASSPTGPLTDTQYF
clone size: few; J gene: TRBJ2-2; V gene: TRBV4-1; D gene: TRBD2; CDR3 DNA: TGCGCCAGCAGCCCGGGGGGACTAGGGAACACCGGGGAGCTGTTTTTT; CDR3 protein: CASSPGGLGNTGELFF
clone size: many; J gene: TRBJ2-7; V gene: TRBV20-1; D gene: .; CDR3 DNA: TGCAGTGCCGATACTCCGGGAGGACAGGGTATGGCCTACGAGCAGTACTTC; CDR3 protein: CSADTPGGQGMAYEQYF
clone size: .; J gene: TRBJ2-7; V gene: TRBV19; D gene: .; CDR3 DNA: TGTGCCAGTAGTCCCGTGAACTCCTACGAGCAGTACTTC; CDR3 protein: CASSPVNSYEQYF
clone size: many; J gene: TRBJ2-2; V gene: TRBV30; D gene: .; CDR3 DNA: TGTGCCTGGAGTGACCCGAACACCGGGGAGCTGTTTTTT; CDR3 protein: CAWSDPNTGELFF
clone size: many; J gene: TRBJ2-3; V gene: TRBV7-2; D gene: TRBD2; CDR3 DNA: TGTGCCAGCAGCTTTGGGGCTAGCGGTAGGGAGTCAGATACGCAGTATTTT; CDR3 protein: CASSFGASGRESDTQYF